The 20 T cell receptor beta chains listed next were all sequenced from one sample in a study of shared clonotypes between healthy human individuals. Data came from immunoSEQ multiplex PCR; TCRdb stores just in-frame clones and leaves some out. Of roughly 2.4 million clones listed, 90% to 97% are singletons. The sequenced material came from naive CD4+ T cells sorted from blood. Subset specified: CD45RA+ positively selected. The source is a man younger than 35 in good health.

This sequence joins TRBV2 and TRBJ1-1; D perhaps matches TRBD1 (5 bases). Trimming removed 7 bases at V and 3 bases at J, with 15 bases between. The germline gives CDR1 SNHLY, CDR2 FYNNEI. CDR3 size: 14 residues. The CDR3 loop is CASTNSGGYTEAFF. The CDR3 nucleotides read TGTGCCAGCACTAATTCGGGGGGATACACTGAAGCTTTCTTT. The full variable domain, in which reference TRBV2 and TRBJ1-1 provide the parts outside the CDR3, is EPEVTQTPSHQVTQMGQEVILRCVPISNHLYFYWYRQILGQKVEFLVSFYNNEISEKSEIFDDQFSVERPDGSNFTLKIRSTKLEDSAMYFCASTNSGGYTEAFFGQGTRLTVV.

V gene TRBV18 combines with J gene TRBJ1-3; 7 bases match TRBD1. The CDR3 has 16 residues. The germline gives CDR1 KGHSH, CDR2 LQKENI. V lost 2 bases and J lost 0; bases outside the gene matches: 4. The CDR3 loop reads CASSPRDSSSGNTIYF. The CDR3 region has the DNA TGTGCCAGCTCACCAAGGGACAGCAGCTCTGGAAACACCATATATTTT.

The chain couples TRBV2 to TRBJ1-4; a weak D match, TRBD1 (5 bases). CDR1 and CDR2 from the germline V gene are SNHLY and FYNNEI. CDR3 size: 13 residues. Deletions cut 4 bases from V and 7 bases from J, with 10 bases between. This chain's CDR3 is CASSGVGVEKLFF. CDR3 in DNA: TGTGCCAGCAGTGGGGTAGGGGTTGAAAAACTGTTTTTT.

The rearrangement uses TRBV10-1 and TRBJ1-1; the D gene is possibly TRBD1 (5 bases). There are 13 residues in the CDR3. Germline CDR1 reads WNHNN; CDR2 reads SYGVQD (reference sequence). Between the trimmed V and J ends, which lost 6 bases and 4 bases, there was a span of 12 bases. The CDR3 here is CASSQNGGTEAFF. CDR3 DNA: TGCGCCAGCAGCCAGAACGGGGGCACTGAAGCTTTCTTT.

A word on this clone: Other DNA sequences in this sample translate to the same CDR3. The genes are TRBV29-1 and TRBJ1-1; a possible D gene is TRBD1 (6 bases). The CDR3 spans 12 residues. V was shortened by 6 bases and J by 4 bases, with 12 bases between the two germline ends. The germline gives CDR1 SQVTM, CDR2 ANQGSEA. As DNA, the CDR3 is TGCAGCGTAGTACAGGGCTCCACTGAAGCTTTCTTT. Protein sequence: CSVVQGSTEAFF.

This chain joins TRBV2 and TRBJ1-6; D might be TRBD1 (5 bases). Deletions cut 2 bases from V and 5 bases from J, with 13 bases between. CDR1 SNHLY and CDR2 FYNNEI come from the germline V gene. The CDR3 runs to 16 residues. CDR3 sequence (DNA): TGTGCCAGCAGTGAACCGGGGGTTACCAATAATTCACCCCTCCACTTT. Protein sequence: CASSEPGVTNNSPLHF. The complete variable domain, with remaining parts taken from reference TRBV2 and TRBJ1-6, reads EPEVTQTPSHQVTQMGQEVILRCVPISNHLYFYWYRQILGQKVEFLVSFYNNEISEKSEIFDDQFSVERPDGSNFTLKIRSTKLEDSAMYFCASSEPGVTNNSPLHFGNGTRLTVT.

The CDR3 is CASSQADNEQFF. Written as DNA, the CDR3 is TGCGCCAGCAGCCAAGCCGACAATGAGCAGTTCTTC. The J gene is TRBJ2-1, the V gene TRBV4-3, with no clear D. The CDR3 runs 12 residues. With 1 base removed from V and 5 bases from J, the gap between germline ends came to 3 bases. Germline V gene sequence: CDR1 LGHNA, CDR2 YSLEER.

V usage is TRBV9 and J usage is TRBJ1-4; D possibly corresponds to TRBD1 (6 bases). Germline CDR1 and CDR2: SGDLS and YYNGEE. This CDR3 has 15 residues. V lost 0 bases, J lost 6 bases, and 12 bases lay in between. CDR3 amino acids: CASSVGGQFHEKLFF. Here the CDR3 DNA reads TGTGCCAGCAGCGTAGGAGGACAGTTCCATGAAAAACTGTTTTTT.

The gene calls are TRBV6-5 and TRBJ1-1; D unclear. The germline V and J ends were trimmed by 0 bases and 0 bases, with 11 bases remaining between them. Germline V gene lookup returns CDR1 MNHEY and CDR2 SVGAGI. The CDR3 spans 16 residues. This CDR3 is CASSYSHGSLNTEAFF. For the CDR3, the DNA is TGTGCCAGCAGTTACTCCCATGGGAGTCTGAACACTGAAGCTTTCTTT.

The chain combines TRBV7-9 with TRBJ1-3, with no clear D. Germline-derived CDR1 and CDR2 are SEHNR and FQNEAQ (reference sequence). CDR3 length: 16 residues. Trimming pared 5 bases from V and 11 bases from J, leaving 25 bases between. For the CDR3, the DNA is TGTGCCAGCAGCCAGACACAAGGCACCACGTGGAACGCCATATATTTT. Translation gives CASSQTQGTTWNAIYF.

The chain couples TRBV18 to TRBJ1-5; D might be TRBD1 (5 bases). The V gene's germline CDR1 is KGHSH and CDR2 LQKENI. The V gene lost 5 bases and the J gene lost 5 bases, with 10 bases spanning the gap. The CDR3 is 13 amino acids. The CDR3 spells CASSGARDQPQHF. As DNA, the CDR3 is TGTGCCAGCTCAGGGGCCCGCGATCAGCCCCAGCATTTT.

With respect to this clone: The sample carries other DNA sequences with the same CDR3. The rearrangement uses TRBV4-3 and TRBJ2-5; 10 nucleotides align to TRBD1. This CDR3 is built from 15 residues. J lost 5 bases, V lost 3 bases, and 6 bases had no gene match. Germline lookup yields CDR1 LGHNA and CDR2 YSLEER. The CDR3 spells CASSQETGGGETQYF. The CDR3 nucleotides are TGCGCCAGCAGCCAGGAGACAGGGGGCGGCGAGACCCAGTACTTC.

The sample holds one count of this clone. V usage is TRBV7-9 and J usage is TRBJ2-3; a weak D match, TRBD1 (6 bases). This CDR3 contains 16 residues. The V end lost 5 bases, the J end lost 2 bases, and 17 bases lay between the germline ends. Germline V gene data show CDR1 as SEHNR and CDR2 as FQNEAQ (reference sequence). CDR3 coding DNA: TGTGCCAGCAGCCCGCTCCGGGACATCACCACAGATACGCAGTATTTT. This translates into CASSPLRDITTDTQYF. The variable domain in full, with the rest retrieved from reference TRBV7-9 and TRBJ2-3, is DTGVSQNPRHKITKRGQNVTFRCDPISEHNRLYWYRQTLGQGPEFLTYFQNEAQLEKSRLLSDRFSAERPKGSFSTLEIQRTEQGDSAMYLCASSPLRDITTDTQYFGPGTRLTVL.

The J gene is TRBJ1-1, the V gene TRBV5-1; 7 bases match TRBD1. The CDR3 extends over 16 amino acids. Germline CDR1 is SGHRS and CDR2 is YFSETQ. The trim removed 4 bases at V and 5 bases at J, leaving 14 bases unmatched. CDR3 residues: CASSTTTGTVKTEAFF. In DNA form, the CDR3 reads TGCGCCAGCAGCACGACGACCGGGACAGTCAAAACTGAAGCTTTCTTT.

The CDR3 nucleotides are TGTGCCACTCTTCATACGGGACAGGGGGCCTACGAGCAGTACTTC. It translates to CATLHTGQGAYEQYF. The rearrangement links TRBV6-6 to TRBJ2-7; 11 nucleotides line up with TRBD1. The CDR3 has 15 residues. V was clipped by 10 bases and J by 2 bases; unmatched bases: 10. The germline V gene has CDR1 MNHNY and CDR2 SVGAGI (reference sequence).

The V and J genes are TRBV19 and TRBJ1-2, with 7 bases matching TRBD1. V lost 5 bases to trimming and J lost 7 bases; unmatched junction nucleotides: 16. Per germline, CDR1 LNHDA and CDR2 SQIVND (reference sequence). This CDR3 is 16 amino acids long. Here the CDR3 reads CASSFGGQTRRGGYTF. As DNA, the CDR3 is TGTGCCAGTAGTTTCGGGGGACAGACGAGAAGGGGTGGCTACACCTTC. Drawing the rest from reference TRBV19 and TRBJ1-2, the complete variable domain is DGGITQSPKYLFRKEGQNVTLSCEQNLNHDAMYWYRQDPGQGLRLIYYSQIVNDFQKGDIAEGYSVSREKKESFPLTVTSAQKNPTAFYLCASSFGGQTRRGGYTFGSGTRLTVV.

The chain links TRBV15 to TRBJ1-6, with a possible D match to TRBD1 (5 bases). Germline V lookup: CDR1 LNHNV, CDR2 YYDKDF (reference sequence). This CDR3 spans 17 amino acids. V was clipped by 0 bases and J by 5 bases, with 14 bases between them. In DNA, the CDR3 is TGTGCCACCAGCAGAGAGAAAGGGGTAGCGGATAATTCACCCCTCCACTTT. Its protein product is CATSREKGVADNSPLHF. The entire variable domain, with the rest obtained from reference TRBV15 and TRBJ1-6, is as follows: DAMVIQNPRYQVTQFGKPVTLSCSQTLNHNVMYWYQQKSSQAPKLLFHYYDKDFNNEADTPDNFQSRRPNTSFCFLDIRSPGLGDTAMYLCATSREKGVADNSPLHFGNGTRLTVT.

The rearrangement joins TRBV2 to TRBJ2-5; tentative D call: TRBD1 (6 bases). Trimming pared 6 bases from V and 3 bases from J, leaving 20 bases between. The CDR3 totals 16 residues. Germline V gives CDR1 SNHLY, CDR2 FYNNEI. CDR3 DNA: TGTGCCAGCAGACGAGAACGGGACACCTCTGAAGAGACCCAGTACTTC. Its translation is CASRRERDTSEETQYF. The variable domain in full, completed from reference TRBV2 and TRBJ2-5, reads EPEVTQTPSHQVTQMGQEVILRCVPISNHLYFYWYRQILGQKVEFLVSFYNNEISEKSEIFDDQFSVERPDGSNFTLKIRSTKLEDSAMYFCASRRERDTSEETQYFGPGTRLLVL.

This chain joins TRBV7-9 and TRBJ2-7; the D gene is possibly TRBD2 (6 bases). The length of the CDR3 is 17 residues. V dropped 6 bases and J dropped 2 bases, with 23 bases sitting between them. Per germline, CDR1 SEHNR and CDR2 FQNEAQ (reference sequence). As DNA, the CDR3 is TGTGCCAGCAGGGATCCGACTGGGGCTAGCGACCCCTACGAGCAGTACTTC. Translated: CASRDPTGASDPYEQYF.

For this clone: Other DNA sequences in this sample translate to the same CDR3. This chain joins TRBV2 and TRBJ1-5; D is perhaps TRBD1 (5 bases). Looked up from germline, CDR1 is SNHLY and CDR2 is FYNNEI. This CDR3 has 12 residues. V lost 5 bases, J lost 4 bases, and 6 bases lay in between. CDR3 sequence (DNA): TGTGCCAGCAGTAGACAGAATCAGCCCCAGCATTTT. Translating it yields CASSRQNQPQHF.